These T cell receptor beta chains were read from a single sample in a study of blood T cells in healthy people across ages. From the 5' RACE reads, TCRdb called clonotypes with MiXCR, one entry per CDR3 protein. Among approximately 690,000 distinct CDR3 sequences listed, roughly 58% were seen once. The specimen was blood. Every receptor here comes from a man aged 55-75 years in good health. The CDR3 runs from the conserved cysteine through the conserved F or W. Each record gives: J gene, clone size, CDR3 length, D gene, V gene, CDR3 DNA, CDR3 protein. A D gene is named only where the DNA matches it firmly. Clone size is given for some rows only: seen once, a few or many times, or a class if the clone is expanded.

TRBJ2-3 | . | 15 | TRBD1 | TRBV3-1 | TGTGCCAGCAGCCAAGGGACAGGGGCAACAGATACGCAGTATTTT | CASSQGTGATDTQYF
TRBJ2-5 | . | 15 | . | TRBV20-1 | TGCAGTGCTAGAGATTGGCGGGGTATAGGAGAGACCCAGTACTTC | CSARDWRGIGETQYF
TRBJ2-4 | few | 14 | . | TRBV12-3/TRBV12-4 | TGTGCCAGCAGTTTGGGCCTAGCCAAAAACATTCAGTACTTC | CASSLGLAKNIQYF
TRBJ1-5 | . | 16 | . | TRBV18 | TGTGCCAGCTCACCGACCGTCGGTATAAGCAATCAGCCCCAGCATTTT | CASSPTVGISNQPQHF
TRBJ1-2 | . | 16 | . | TRBV6-1 | TGTGCCAGCAGTGAATCGGACGGATTGTGGGGCTATGGCTACACCTTC | CASSESDGLWGYGYTF
TRBJ2-3 | . | 13 | TRBD1 | TRBV29-1 | TGCAGCGTTGGGACAGGGTCTCCAGATACGCAGTATTTT | CSVGTGSPDTQYF
TRBJ1-2 | . | 14 | TRBD1 | TRBV2 | TGTGCCAGCAGGGCTTCGACAGGGGGCGGTGGCTACACCTTC | CASRASTGGGGYTF
TRBJ2-7 | . | 14 | . | TRBV5-4 | TGTGCCAGCAGCTCTAATACAGGTTCCTACGAGCAGTACTTC | CASSSNTGSYEQYF
TRBJ1-5 | . | 15 | TRBD1 | TRBV28 | TGTGCCAGCACCCACTCGGACAGGAACAATCAGCCCCAGCATTTT | CASTHSDRNNQPQHF
TRBJ2-5 | few | 11 | . | TRBV29-1 | TGCAGTACGGGGGATCAAGAGACCCAGTACTTC | CSTGDQETQYF
TRBJ2-2 | . | 16 | . | TRBV4-2 | TGTGCCAGCAGTCCTGGGGCGGGGGCCTACACCGGGGAGCTGTTTTTT | CASSPGAGAYTGELFF
TRBJ1-2 | . | 12 | . | TRBV29-1 | TGCAGCGTTGAACCGGGGGCGGGTGGCTACACCTTC | CSVEPGAGGYTF
TRBJ2-1 | . | 17 | TRBD2 | TRBV7-2 | TGTGCCAGCAGCCTCCGGGTAGCGGGGGGGCGGTACAATGAGCAGTTCTTC | CASSLRVAGGRYNEQFF
TRBJ2-7 | . | 13 | . | TRBV20-1 | TGCAGTGCCACGCGCTGGGTCAGGGACGAGCAGTACTTC | CSATRWVRDEQYF
TRBJ2-1 | few | 16 | . | TRBV6-6 | TGTGCCAGCAGTTATAAGGGAGTTAGGGTTTACAATGAGCAGTTCTTC | CASSYKGVRVYNEQFF
TRBJ2-1 | few | 13 | . | TRBV29-1 | TGCAGCGTTTCGGGCCCCTGGGGCGATGAGCAGTTCTTC | CSVSGPWGDEQFF
TRBJ1-4 | . | 13 | . | TRBV7-2 | TGTGCCAGCAGCCGGAGAGGACGTGAAAAACTGTTTTTT | CASSRRGREKLFF
TRBJ2-5 | . | 12 | . | TRBV2 | TGTGCCAGCAGTGAAGCCCAGGCGACCCAGTACTTC | CASSEAQATQYF
TRBJ1-1 | . | 15 | TRBD1 | TRBV12-3/TRBV12-4 | TGTGCCAGCAGCCCTATGGACAGGGCGTGGACTGAAGCTTTCTTT | CASSPMDRAWTEAFF
TRBJ2-5 | . | 15 | . | TRBV4-1 | TGCGCCAGCAGCCAAGAATCAGGCCATAGGGGGACCCAGTACTTC | CASSQESGHRGTQYF
TRBJ2-5 | . | 16 | TRBD2 | TRBV6-6 | TGTGCCAGCAGACGAATTAGCGGGGGGGCGTCAGAGACCCAGTACTTC | CASRRISGGASETQYF
TRBJ2-1 | . | 11 | . | TRBV20-1 | TGCAGTGCTCGCGGTTGGGATGAGCAGTTCTTC | CSARGWDEQFF